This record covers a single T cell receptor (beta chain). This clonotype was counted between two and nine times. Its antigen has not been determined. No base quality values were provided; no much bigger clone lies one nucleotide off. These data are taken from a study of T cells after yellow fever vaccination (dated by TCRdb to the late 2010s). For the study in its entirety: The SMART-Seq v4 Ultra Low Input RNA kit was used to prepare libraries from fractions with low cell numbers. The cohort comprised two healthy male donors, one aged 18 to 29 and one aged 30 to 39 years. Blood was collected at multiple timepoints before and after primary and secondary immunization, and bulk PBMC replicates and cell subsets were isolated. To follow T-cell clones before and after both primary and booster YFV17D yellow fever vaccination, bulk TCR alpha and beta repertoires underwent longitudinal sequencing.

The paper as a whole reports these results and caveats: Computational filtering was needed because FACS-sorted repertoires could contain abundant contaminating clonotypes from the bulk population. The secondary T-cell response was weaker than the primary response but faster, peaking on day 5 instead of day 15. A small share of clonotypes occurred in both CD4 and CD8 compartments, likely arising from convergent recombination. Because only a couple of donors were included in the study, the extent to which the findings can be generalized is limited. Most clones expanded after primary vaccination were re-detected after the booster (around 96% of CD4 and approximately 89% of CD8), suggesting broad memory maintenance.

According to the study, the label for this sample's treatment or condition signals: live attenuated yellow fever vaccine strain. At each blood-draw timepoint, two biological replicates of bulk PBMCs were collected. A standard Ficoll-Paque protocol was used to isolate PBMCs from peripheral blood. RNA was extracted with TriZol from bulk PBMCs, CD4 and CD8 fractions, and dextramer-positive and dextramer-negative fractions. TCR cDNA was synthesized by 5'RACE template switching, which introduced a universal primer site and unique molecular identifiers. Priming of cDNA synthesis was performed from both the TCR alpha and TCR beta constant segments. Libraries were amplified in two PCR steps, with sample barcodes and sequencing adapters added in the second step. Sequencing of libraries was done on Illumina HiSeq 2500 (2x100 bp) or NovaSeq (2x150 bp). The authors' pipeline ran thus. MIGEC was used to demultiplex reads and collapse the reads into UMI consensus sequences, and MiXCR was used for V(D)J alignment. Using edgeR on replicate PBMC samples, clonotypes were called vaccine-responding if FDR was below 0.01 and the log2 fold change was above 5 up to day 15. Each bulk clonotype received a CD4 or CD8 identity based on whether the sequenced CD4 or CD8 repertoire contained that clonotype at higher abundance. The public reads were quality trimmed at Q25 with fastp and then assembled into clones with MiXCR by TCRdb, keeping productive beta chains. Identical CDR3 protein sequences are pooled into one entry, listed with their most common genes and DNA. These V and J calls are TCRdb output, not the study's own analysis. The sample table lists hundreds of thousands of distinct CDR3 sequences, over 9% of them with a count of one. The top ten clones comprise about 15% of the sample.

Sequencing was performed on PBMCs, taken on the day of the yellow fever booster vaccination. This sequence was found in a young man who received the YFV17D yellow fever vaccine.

The nucleotide sequence reads TGTGCCAGTAGGGGCACGGGTGGGACTTTATACGAGCAGTACTTC. The resulting protein is CASRGTGGTLYEQYF. This chain joins TRBV19 to TRBJ2-7, and possibly TRBD2, on 6 matching bases. Including cysteine and phenylalanine, the CDR3 has 15 amino acids. CDR3 DNA only is kept here, 45 bases in frame from base 1. In the germline V gene (reference sequence), CDR1 corresponds to LNHDA and CDR2 to SQIVND. At the junction V is shortened by 6 bases and J by 4 bases, with 19 bases in between.